This entry is about one T cell receptor beta chain. Per germline, CDR1 MDHEN and CDR2 SYDVKM. Trimming removed 6 bases from V and 4 bases from J, with 13 bases in between. This CDR3 spans 14 amino acids. This specimen comes from a study of blood T cell repertoires in COVID-19. Measured with immunoSEQ multiplex PCR; TCRdb has only the in-frame clones, and not every one. The sample records around 300,000 clones, 89% being singletons. This TCR was sampled from a middle-aged woman who had recovered from COVID-19. The chain employs TRBV28 and TRBJ2-1, with no clear D. Sequencing was performed on peripheral blood. CDR3 loop: CASSPNTKYNEQFF. CDR3 in DNA: TGTGCCAGCAGCCCCAACACTAAGTACAATGAGCAGTTCTTC.